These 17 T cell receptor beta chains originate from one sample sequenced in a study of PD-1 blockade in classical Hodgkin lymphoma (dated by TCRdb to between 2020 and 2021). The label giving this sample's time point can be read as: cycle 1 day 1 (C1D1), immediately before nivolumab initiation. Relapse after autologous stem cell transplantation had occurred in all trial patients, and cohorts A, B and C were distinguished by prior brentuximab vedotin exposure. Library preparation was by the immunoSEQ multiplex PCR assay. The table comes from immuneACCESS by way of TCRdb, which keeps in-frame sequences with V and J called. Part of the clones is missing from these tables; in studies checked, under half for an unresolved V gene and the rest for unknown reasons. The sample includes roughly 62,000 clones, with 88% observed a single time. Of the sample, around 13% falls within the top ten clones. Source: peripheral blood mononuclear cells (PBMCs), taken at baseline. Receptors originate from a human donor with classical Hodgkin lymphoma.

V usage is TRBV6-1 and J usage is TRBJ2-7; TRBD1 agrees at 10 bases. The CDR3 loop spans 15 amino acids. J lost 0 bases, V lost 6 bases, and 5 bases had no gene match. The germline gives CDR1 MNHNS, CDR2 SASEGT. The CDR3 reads CASSRTGGSSYEQYF. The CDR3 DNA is TGTGCCAGCAGCCGGACAGGGGGGAGCTCCTACGAGCAGTACTTC.

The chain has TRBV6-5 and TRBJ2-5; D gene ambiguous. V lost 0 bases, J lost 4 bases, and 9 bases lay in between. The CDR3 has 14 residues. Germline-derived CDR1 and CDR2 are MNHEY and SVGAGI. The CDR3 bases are TGTGCCAGCAGTTACTCAGACCCCCGAGAGACCCAGTACTTC. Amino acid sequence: CASSYSDPRETQYF.

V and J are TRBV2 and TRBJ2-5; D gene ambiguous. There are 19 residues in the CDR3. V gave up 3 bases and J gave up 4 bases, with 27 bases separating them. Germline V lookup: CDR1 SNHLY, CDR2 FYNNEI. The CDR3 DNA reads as TGTGCCAGCAGTGAGGCTCGACCGGCCGCTTATTACAAGGGAGAGACCCAGTACTTC. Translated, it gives CASSEARPAAYYKGETQYF.

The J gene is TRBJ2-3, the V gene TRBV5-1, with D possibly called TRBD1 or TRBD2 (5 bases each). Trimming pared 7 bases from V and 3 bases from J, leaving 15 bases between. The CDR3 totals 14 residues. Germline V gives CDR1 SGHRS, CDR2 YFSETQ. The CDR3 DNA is TGCGCCAGCGCTGCCCTGGGGGTAACAGATACGCAGTATTTT. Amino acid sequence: CASAALGVTDTQYF.

The CDR3 DNA reads as TGTGCCTGTGGGACAGTCCAAGAGACCCAGTACTTC. As protein: CACGTVQETQYF. The J gene is TRBJ2-5, the V gene TRBV30; 7 bases map to TRBD1. This CDR3 contains 12 residues. V shed 6 bases and J 1 base; nucleotides not matched to a gene: 2. CDR1 is GTSNPN and CDR2 is SVGIG in the germline V gene (reference sequence). Drawing the rest from reference TRBV30 and TRBJ2-5, the complete variable domain is SQTIHQWPATLVQPVGSPLSLECTVEGTSNPNLYWYRQAAGRGLQLLFYSVGIGQISSEVPQNLSASRPQDRQFILSSKKLLLSDSGFYLCACGTVQETQYFGPGTRLLVL.

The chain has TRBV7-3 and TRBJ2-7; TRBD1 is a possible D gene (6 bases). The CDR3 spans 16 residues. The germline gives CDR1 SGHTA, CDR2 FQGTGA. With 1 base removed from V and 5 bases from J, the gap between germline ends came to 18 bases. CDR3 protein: CASSLNPNRVMHEQYF. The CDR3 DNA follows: TGTGCCAGCAGCTTAAATCCAAACAGGGTGATGCACGAGCAGTACTTC.

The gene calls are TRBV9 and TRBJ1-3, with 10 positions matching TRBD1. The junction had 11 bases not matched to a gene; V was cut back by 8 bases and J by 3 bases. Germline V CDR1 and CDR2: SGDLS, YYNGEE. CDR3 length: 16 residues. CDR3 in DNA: TGTGCCAGGCGGGACAGGGGCCTTATTGTTGGAAACACCATATATTTT. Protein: CARRDRGLIVGNTIYF.

The CDR3: CASSVGAQSSYEQYF. The CDR3 region has the DNA TGTGCCAGCAGCGTAGGGGCGCAGAGCTCCTACGAGCAGTACTTC. This chain uses TRBV9 with TRBJ2-7; D ambiguous. V dropped 0 bases and J dropped 0 bases, with 10 bases sitting between them. The germline V gene has CDR1 SGDLS and CDR2 YYNGEE. The CDR3 loop spans 15 amino acids.

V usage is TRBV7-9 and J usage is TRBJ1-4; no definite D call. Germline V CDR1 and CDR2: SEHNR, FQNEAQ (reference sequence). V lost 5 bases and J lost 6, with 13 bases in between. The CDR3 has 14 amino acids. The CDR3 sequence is CASSLDLGHEKLFF. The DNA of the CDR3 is TGTGCCAGCAGCCTCGATTTAGGGCATGAAAAACTGTTTTTT.

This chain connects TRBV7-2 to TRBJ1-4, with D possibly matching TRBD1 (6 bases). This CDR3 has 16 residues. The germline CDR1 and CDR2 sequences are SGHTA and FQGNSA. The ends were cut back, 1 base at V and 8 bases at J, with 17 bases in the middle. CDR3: CASSLDLRQGWEKLFF. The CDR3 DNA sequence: TGTGCCAGCAGCTTAGACCTAAGGCAGGGGTGGGAAAAACTGTTTTTT. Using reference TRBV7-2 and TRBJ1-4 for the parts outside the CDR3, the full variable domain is GAGVSQSPSNKVTEKGKDVELRCDPISGHTALYWYRQSLGQGLEFLIYFQGNSAPDKSGLPSDRFSAERTGGSVSTLTIQRTQQEDSAVYLCASSLDLRQGWEKLFFGSGTQLSVL.

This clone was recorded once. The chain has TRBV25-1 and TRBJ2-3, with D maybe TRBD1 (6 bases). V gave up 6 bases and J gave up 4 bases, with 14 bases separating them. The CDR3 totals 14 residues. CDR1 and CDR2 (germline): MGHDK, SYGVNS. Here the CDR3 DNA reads TGTGCCAGCAGCCCGTGGGACACCTCAGATACGCAGTATTTT. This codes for CASSPWDTSDTQYF.

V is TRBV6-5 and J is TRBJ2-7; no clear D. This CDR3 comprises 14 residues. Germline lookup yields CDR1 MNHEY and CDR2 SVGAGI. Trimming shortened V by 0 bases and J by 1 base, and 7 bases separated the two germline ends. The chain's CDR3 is CASSYSFGSYEQYF. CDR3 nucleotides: TGTGCCAGCAGTTACTCATTTGGGTCCTACGAGCAGTACTTC.

CDR3 in DNA: TGTGCCAGCATCTCCTTGTGGGGGGCGCGGGAGACCCAGTACTTC. Encoded protein: CASISLWGARETQYF. This chain joins TRBV7-9 and TRBJ2-5; D possibly matches TRBD1 or TRBD2 (6 bases each). This CDR3 is built from 15 residues. Deletions cut 7 bases from V and 5 bases from J, with 20 bases between. Germline lookup yields CDR1 SEHNR and CDR2 FQNEAQ (reference sequence).

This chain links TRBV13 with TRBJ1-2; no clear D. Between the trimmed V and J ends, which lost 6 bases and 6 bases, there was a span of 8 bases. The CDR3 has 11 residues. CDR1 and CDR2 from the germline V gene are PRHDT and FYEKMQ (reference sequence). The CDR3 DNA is TGTGCCAGCAGTAGGGCGAATGGCTACACCTTC. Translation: CASSRANGYTF. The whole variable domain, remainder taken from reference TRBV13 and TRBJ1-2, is AAGVIQSPRHLIKEKRETATLKCYPIPRHDTVYWYQQGPGQDPQFLISFYEKMQSDKGSIPDRFSAQQFSDYHSELNMSSLELGDSALYFCASSRANGYTFGSGTRLTVV.

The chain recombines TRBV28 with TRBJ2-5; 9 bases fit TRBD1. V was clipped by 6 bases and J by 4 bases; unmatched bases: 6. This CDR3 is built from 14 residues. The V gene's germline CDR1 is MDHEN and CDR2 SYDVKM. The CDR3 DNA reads TGTGCCAGCAGAACCGGGGGACAGGGAGAGACCCAGTACTTC. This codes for CASRTGGQGETQYF.

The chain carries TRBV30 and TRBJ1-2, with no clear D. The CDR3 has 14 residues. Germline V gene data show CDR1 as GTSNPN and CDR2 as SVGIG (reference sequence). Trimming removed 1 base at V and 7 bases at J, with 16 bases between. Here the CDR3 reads CAWSAGRVRAGYTF. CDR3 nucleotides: TGTGCCTGGAGTGCGGGCAGAGTGCGTGCTGGCTACACCTTC.

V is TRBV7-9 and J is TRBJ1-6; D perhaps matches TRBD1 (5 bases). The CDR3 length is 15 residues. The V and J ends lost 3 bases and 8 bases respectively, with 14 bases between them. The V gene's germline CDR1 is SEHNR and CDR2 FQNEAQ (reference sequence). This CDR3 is CASSFEGQEYSPLHF. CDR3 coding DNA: TGTGCCAGCAGCTTTGAGGGGCAGGAGTATTCACCCCTCCACTTT. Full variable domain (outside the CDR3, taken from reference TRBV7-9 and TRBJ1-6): DTGVSQNPRHKITKRGQNVTFRCDPISEHNRLYWYRQTLGQGPEFLTYFQNEAQLEKSRLLSDRFSAERPKGSFSTLEIQRTEQGDSAMYLCASSFEGQEYSPLHFGNGTRLTVT.